This T cell receptor beta chain is from a study of cytomegalovirus exposure and HLA in healthy donors. Study-level information: HLA-typed donors were the source of approximately 86 million unique TCRs held in an early data release. Genotyping showed less than 85% of 398 donors falling in the Caucasian-associated ancestry cluster.

On this clone itself: The target antigen is unknown.

PCR used 60 Vbeta primers and 13 Jbeta primers. The table came from immunoSEQ multiplex PCR; TCRdb's copy has only in-frame clones and leaves some out. This table has some 150,000 clones, roughly 80% appearing once. Overall study findings and caveats: Cytomegalovirus association was assigned to about 150 TCR beta chains. In a later analysis, TCR association rates varied by HLA locus: DRB1 most, HLA-C fewest.

The CDR3 contains 14 residues. Germline CDR1 and CDR2: MNHNS and SASEGT. J gave up 0 bases and V 11 bases, and 8 bases lay outside the gene matches. Sequencing input: PBMCs. The clonotype was recovered from a man in his thirties or forties in good health and CMV-seropositive. The chain has TRBV6-1 and TRBJ2-3; 7 bases are shared with TRBD1. The CDR3 region is CASDRDLSTDTQYF. Written as DNA, the CDR3 is TGTGCCTCAGACAGGGACCTTAGCACAGATACGCAGTATTTT.